These 3 T cell receptor beta chains were all obtained from the same sample, sequenced in a study of T-cell reconstitution after alpha-beta-depleted transplantation in children. The library targeted TCRbeta and was prepared with unique molecular identifiers. TCRdb re-called the PCR reads with MiXCR, one entry per CDR3 protein. The data show roughly 120,000 distinct CDR3 sequences, with approximately 10% seen just once and roughly a third held by the top ten. Source: PBMCs, taken before TCRalphabeta/CD19-depleted stem cell transplant. These TCRs come from a boy aged 2-9 years with acute lymphoblastic leukemia, due to receive a stem cell transplant.

This clonotype showed up many times. The chain has TRBV6-6 and TRBJ1-2; D gene unclear. Germline V gene lookup returns CDR1 MNHNY and CDR2 SVGAGI (reference sequence). CDR3 size: 13 residues. Trimming cost V 4 bases and J 10 bases, with 16 bases left between them. Here the CDR3 DNA reads TGTGCCAGCAGTTCTCCGCTGACACTTGACTACACCTTC. Its translation: CASSSPLTLDYTF.

This clonotype was detected ten times or more. The V and J genes are TRBV5-1 and TRBJ1-1; weak D call: TRBD1 (6 bases). Trimming left V 2 bases short and J 6 bases short, with 11 bases between. Looked up from germline, CDR1 is SGHRS and CDR2 is YFSETQ. The CDR3 runs 13 residues. The CDR3 spells CASSFAGVPEAFF. CDR3 nucleotides: TGCGCCAGCAGCTTCGCAGGGGTCCCTGAAGCTTTCTTT.

This clonotype has more than one count but fewer than ten. The rearrangement joins TRBV3-1 to TRBJ2-4, with a tentative D call TRBD2 (5 bases). Per the germline V gene, CDR1 is LGHDT and CDR2 is YNNKEL (reference sequence). This CDR3 is 16 amino acids long. V lost 4 bases, J lost 4 bases, and 17 bases lay in between. The CDR3 bases are TGTGCCAGCAGCCCAGGCAGGCTAGCCGGGAAAAACATTCAGTACTTC. Translated, it gives CASSPGRLAGKNIQYF.